These 29 T cell receptor beta chains were sequenced from one sample in a study of T cell responses to AZD1222 COVID-19 vaccine. This table comes from immunoSEQ multiplex PCR, and its TCRdb copy is limited to in-frame clones, with some not included. This repertoire shows 150,000 to 180,000 clones, about nine tenths found once; its top ten account for under 8%. The sample here was peripheral blood, taken after recovery from COVID-19. The receptors were gathered from an adult who had recovered from COVID-19.

This chain links TRBV5-1 with TRBJ1-2; the match to TRBD1 covers 10 bases. The CDR3 loop spans 15 amino acids. Unmatched junction bases numbered 5, after V lost 4 bases and J lost 2 bases. The germline V gene has CDR1 SGHRS and CDR2 YFSETQ. The CDR3 sequence: CASSVDRGLNYGYTF. The CDR3 region has the DNA TGCGCCAGCAGCGTGGACAGGGGGTTAAACTATGGCTACACCTTC. The full variable domain, with the rest looked up from reference TRBV5-1 and TRBJ1-2, is KAGVTQTPRYLIKTRGQQVTLSCSPISGHRSVSWYQQTPGQGLQFLFEYFSETQRNKGNFPGRFSGRQFSNSRSEMNVSTLELGDSALYLCASSVDRGLNYGYTFGSGTRLTVV.

The rearrangement uses TRBV29-1 and TRBJ2-5; D call uncertain. The CDR3 length is 12 residues. The ends were cut back, 6 bases at V and 1 base at J, with 9 bases in the middle. Germline V gene data show CDR1 as SQVTM and CDR2 as ANQGSEA. CDR3 protein: CSVWTFQETQYF. The DNA for the CDR3 is TGCAGCGTGTGGACGTTCCAAGAGACCCAGTACTTC. The full variable domain, completed using reference TRBV29-1 and TRBJ2-5, is SAVISQKPSRDICQRGTSLTIQCQVDSQVTMMFWYRQQPGQSLTLIATANQGSEATYESGFVIDKFPISRPNLTFSTLTVSNMSPEDSSIYLCSVWTFQETQYFGPGTRLLVL.

The J gene is TRBJ2-2, the V gene TRBV6-2 or TRBV6-3, with D perhaps TRBD2 (5 bases). The germline gives CDR1 MNHEY, CDR2 SVGEGT. This CDR3 contains 13 residues. V lost 8 bases and J 3 bases, leaving 10 bases between the germline ends. The CDR3 protein is CASGRGYTGELFF. CDR3 nucleotide sequence: TGTGCCAGCGGCCGCGGGTACACCGGGGAGCTGTTTTTT.

The chain's CDR3 is CASSSENADTQYF. In DNA form, the CDR3 reads TGTGCCAGCAGCTCCGAGAATGCAGATACGCAGTATTTT. This chain connects TRBV7-2 to TRBJ2-3; D gene unclear. The V gene lost 4 bases and the J gene lost 4 bases, with 9 bases spanning the gap. In germline, CDR1 is SGHTA, CDR2 FQGNSA. The CDR3 sequence is 13 residues long.

This clone was seen more than once but under ten times. The chain employs TRBV19 and TRBJ1-2, with 7 bases matching TRBD1. J gave up 4 bases and V 7 bases, and 15 bases lay outside the gene matches. The germline V gene has CDR1 LNHDA and CDR2 SQIVND (reference sequence). The CDR3 spans 16 residues. For the CDR3, the DNA is TGTGCCAGTACCCTCCCGTCACGGGGACAGAGCTATGGCTACACCTTC. As protein: CASTLPSRGQSYGYTF.

The chain couples TRBV9 to TRBJ2-7, with D maybe TRBD2 (6 bases). The CDR3 is 15 amino acids. Per germline, CDR1 SGDLS and CDR2 YYNGEE. With 3 bases removed from V and 0 bases from J, the gap between germline ends came to 13 bases. The CDR3 region has the DNA TGTGCCAGCAGCGGGAGAGGAGGGCCCTCCTACGAGCAGTACTTC. Translating gives CASSGRGGPSYEQYF.

This clone appeared once. The CDR3 here is CASSLAGSYTGELFF. The CDR3 region has the DNA TGTGCCAGCAGCTTGGCCGGGAGTTACACCGGGGAGCTGTTTTTT. The chain carries TRBV5-4 and TRBJ2-2; D is possibly TRBD2 (6 bases). V was shortened by 0 bases and J by 3 bases, with 9 bases between the two germline ends. Germline V lookup: CDR1 SGHNT, CDR2 YYREEE (reference sequence). CDR3 length equals 15 residues.

This chain uses TRBV27 with TRBJ2-7; 7 bases align to TRBD2. V lost 3 bases and J lost 2; bases outside the gene matches: 10. This CDR3 is 16 amino acids long. Germline V gives CDR1 MNHEY, CDR2 SMNVEV (reference sequence). CDR3 nucleotides: TGTGCCAGCAGTTTTTACGTGAGTCGGGGGGCCTACGAGCAGTACTTC. Protein: CASSFYVSRGAYEQYF.

The chain joins TRBV3-1 (or the pseudogene TRBV3-2) to TRBJ1-1, with 7 bases matching TRBD1. J was trimmed by 0 bases and V by 1 base; bases with no gene match: 2. The germline V gene has CDR1 LGHDT and CDR2 YNNKEL (reference sequence). There are 15 residues in the CDR3. CDR3 amino acids: CASSQGGQLNTEAFF. DNA of the CDR3: TGTGCCAGCAGCCAAGGGGGACAGTTGAACACTGAAGCTTTCTTT.

V gene TRBV29-1 combines with J gene TRBJ2-5; 8 bases fit TRBD1. CDR1 is SQVTM, CDR2 ANQGSEA, per germline. This CDR3 spans 13 amino acids. The V gene end was trimmed by 5 bases and the J gene end by 5 bases; junction bases not matched to a gene: 7. The CDR3, as DNA: TGCAGCGTTTCAGGGGGCAGGGGGGAGACCCAGTACTTC. As protein: CSVSGGRGETQYF.

This chain joins TRBV6-6 and TRBJ2-3; TRBD2 aligns across 8 bases. CDR1 MNHNY and CDR2 SVGAGI come from the germline V gene (reference sequence). Trimming cost V 8 bases and J 3 bases; bases outside gene matches: 13. The CDR3 covers 16 residues. The CDR3 loop is CASGNPAGVGTDTQYF. The DNA for the CDR3 is TGTGCCAGCGGCAACCCAGCGGGAGTTGGTACAGATACGCAGTATTTT.

This chain links TRBV2 with TRBJ1-1; 8 bases map to TRBD1. Per germline, CDR1 SNHLY and CDR2 FYNNEI. The CDR3 covers 14 residues. V shed 6 bases and J 5 bases; nucleotides not matched to a gene: 8. CDR3 sequence (DNA): TGTGCCAGCAGCCTCGACAGGGGAGAAACTGAAGCTTTCTTT. Residues: CASSLDRGETEAFF.

This clone was counted once. The chain employs TRBV3-1 (or the pseudogene TRBV3-2) and TRBJ2-7; possible D gene TRBD2, 6 bases. CDR3 size: 15 residues. Per the germline V gene, CDR1 is LGHDT and CDR2 is YNNKEL (reference sequence). Trimming cost V 0 bases and J 7 bases, with 16 bases left between them. As DNA, the CDR3 is TGTGCCAGCAGCCAAGAAGTTCCTCTACGGGGGGAGCAGTACTTC. Protein product: CASSQEVPLRGEQYF.

This chain joins TRBV29-1 and TRBJ2-5, with D possibly being TRBD2 (6 bases). This CDR3 contains 12 residues. V gave up 4 bases and J gave up 5 bases, with 11 bases separating them. Germline values: CDR1 SQVTM, CDR2 ANQGSEA. The CDR3 DNA reads TGCAGCGTTGCGGAGGGGAGGGAGACCCAGTACTTC. This encodes CSVAEGRETQYF.

The chain carries TRBV2 and TRBJ1-2, with D possibly TRBD1 on 6 matching bases. The CDR3 contains 11 residues. CDR1 and CDR2 from the germline V gene are SNHLY and FYNNEI. V was pared by 10 bases and J by 6 bases, with 12 bases between. The CDR3 DNA reads as TGTGCCACCCTAGGGGGGCATGGCTACACCTTC. Its translation: CATLGGHGYTF.

The chain employs TRBV19 and TRBJ2-1; 7 bases align to TRBD2. Trimming at V came to 7 bases and at J to 5 bases, leaving 11 bases not matched to a gene. CDR3 length: 15 amino acids. Germline lookup yields CDR1 LNHDA and CDR2 SQIVND (reference sequence). CDR3 nucleotides: TGTGCCAGTACCTATAGGAGCGGGATTCACAATGAGCAGTTCTTC. Translated, it gives CASTYRSGIHNEQFF.

The chain recombines TRBV28 with TRBJ1-3; the D gene is possibly TRBD1 (5 bases). Germline V CDR1 and CDR2: MDHEN, SYDVKM. The V end was cut by 6 bases, the J end by 0 bases, with 9 bases between. The CDR3 contains 14 residues. In nucleotides, the CDR3 is TGTGCCAGCAGCTTTGACAGCTCTGGAAACACCATATATTTT. This translates into CASSFDSSGNTIYF.

The chain combines TRBV28 with TRBJ2-7; TRBD2 might be the D (7 bases). CDR1 is MDHEN and CDR2 is SYDVKM in the germline V gene. V lost 6 bases, J lost 6 bases, and 15 bases lay in between. The CDR3 has 13 residues. The CDR3 coding sequence is TGTGCCAGCAGCCGCGGGGGCTTGGGCGAGCAGTACTTC. Its translation: CASSRGGLGEQYF. Variable domain in full (rest from reference TRBV28 and TRBJ2-7): DVKVTQSSRYLVKRTGEKVFLECVQDMDHENMFWYRQDPGLGLRLIYFSYDVKMKEKGDIPEGYSVSREKKERFSLILESASTNQTSMYLCASSRGGLGEQYFGPGTRLTVT.

This chain joins TRBV7-2 and TRBJ2-3, with 8 bases aligning to TRBD2. CDR1 is SGHTA, CDR2 FQGNSA, per germline. The junction had 3 bases not matched to a gene; V was cut back by 4 bases and J by 3 bases. CDR3 length: 14 residues. CDR3 protein: CASSSREGTDTQYF. CDR3 bases: TGTGCCAGCAGCTCCCGGGAGGGGACAGATACGCAGTATTTT.

This chain links TRBV5-4 with TRBJ1-1, with D perhaps TRBD1 (6 bases). Germline CDR1 and CDR2: SGHNT and YYREEE (reference sequence). The germline V and J ends were trimmed by 4 bases and 1 base, with 11 bases remaining between them. The CDR3 totals 14 residues. CDR3 DNA sequence: TGTGCCAGCAGCGCCAAGGGGGAGAACACTGAAGCTTTCTTT. Its translation is CASSAKGENTEAFF.

The rearrangement uses TRBV4-3 and TRBJ2-2, with D possibly matching TRBD2 (6 bases). Germline-derived CDR1 and CDR2 are LGHNA and YSLEER. Deletions cut 1 base from V and 5 bases from J, with 17 bases between. This CDR3 has 17 residues. In DNA form, the CDR3 reads TGCGCCAGCAGCCAAGGGGGGACTTCCCGGATTACCGGGGAGCTGTTTTTT. Translated, it gives CASSQGGTSRITGELFF.

The genes are TRBV5-6 and TRBJ2-1, with D perhaps TRBD2 (5 bases). V lost 2 bases to trimming and J lost 4 bases, with 13 bases between them. Germline loops: CDR1 SGHDT, CDR2 YYEEEE. The CDR3 has 15 amino acids. CDR3 sequence reads: CASSFGVYLYNEQFF. CDR3 bases: TGTGCCAGCAGCTTCGGGGTATACCTTTACAATGAGCAGTTCTTC.

The genes are TRBV5-4 and TRBJ1-1; a possible D gene is TRBD1 (5 bases). Germline CDR1 is SGHNT and CDR2 is YYREEE (reference sequence). This CDR3 contains 16 residues. The V and J ends lost 1 base and 4 bases respectively, with 17 bases between them. CDR3 sequence reads: CASSLPQGTVGTEAFF. CDR3 bases: TGTGCCAGCAGCTTGCCCCAGGGAACAGTAGGCACTGAAGCTTTCTTT.

The chain is built from TRBV25-1 and TRBJ2-7, with TRBD1 matching over 10 bases. V lost 5 bases and J lost 6; bases outside the gene matches: 4. Germline CDR1 is MGHDK and CDR2 is SYGVNS. The CDR3 consists of 13 residues. CDR3 region: CASSFRTGGEQYF. As DNA, the CDR3 is TGTGCCAGCAGTTTTCGGACAGGGGGCGAGCAGTACTTC.

The chain uses TRBV7-3 and TRBJ1-2; 10 bases match TRBD1. Germline loops: CDR1 SGHTA, CDR2 FQGTGA. CDR3 size: 14 residues. V was pared by 5 bases and J by 3 bases, with 3 bases of the junction left unmatched. The CDR3 region is CASSRTGGDYGYTF. The CDR3, as DNA: TGTGCCAGCAGCCGGACAGGGGGTGACTATGGCTACACCTTC.

The chain couples TRBV27 to TRBJ2-4; a weak D match, TRBD1 (6 bases). Germline V gene data show CDR1 as MNHEY and CDR2 as SMNVEV (reference sequence). The CDR3 has 14 residues. V lost 1 base to trimming and J lost 5 bases, with 9 bases between them. CDR3 residues: CASSLYRVQNIQYF. As DNA, the CDR3 is TGTGCCAGCAGTTTATACAGGGTCCAAAACATTCAGTACTTC.

This clone was counted between two and nine times. The chain uses TRBV19 and TRBJ2-2; 8 nucleotides match TRBD1. The CDR3 loop spans 15 amino acids. Unmatched junction bases numbered 2, after V lost 1 base and J lost 4 bases. CDR1 is LNHDA and CDR2 is SQIVND in the germline V gene (reference sequence). DNA for the CDR3: TGTGCCAGTAGTATAGTTACAGGGGGCACCGGGGAGCTGTTTTTT. It yields the protein CASSIVTGGTGELFF.

This clone showed up just once. The chain couples TRBV19 to TRBJ1-5; 7 nucleotides line up with TRBD1. V dropped 5 bases and J dropped 2; count of bases not matched to a gene: 9. The CDR3 runs to 16 residues. CDR1 and CDR2 (germline): LNHDA, SQIVND (reference sequence). CDR3 nucleotides: TGTGCCAGTAGTCCCGGGACAGTGAGGGGCAATCAGCCCCAGCATTTT. This translates into CASSPGTVRGNQPQHF.

The chain carries TRBV10-2 and TRBJ2-5, with TRBD2 as a possible D gene (6 bases). V was trimmed by 8 bases and J by 5 bases, leaving 12 bases between them. The CDR3 runs 12 residues. From germline, CDR1 is WSHSY and CDR2 SAAADI. Here the CDR3 reads CASLTSRETQYF. Here the CDR3 DNA reads TGCGCCAGCTTGACTAGTCGGGAGACCCAGTACTTC.